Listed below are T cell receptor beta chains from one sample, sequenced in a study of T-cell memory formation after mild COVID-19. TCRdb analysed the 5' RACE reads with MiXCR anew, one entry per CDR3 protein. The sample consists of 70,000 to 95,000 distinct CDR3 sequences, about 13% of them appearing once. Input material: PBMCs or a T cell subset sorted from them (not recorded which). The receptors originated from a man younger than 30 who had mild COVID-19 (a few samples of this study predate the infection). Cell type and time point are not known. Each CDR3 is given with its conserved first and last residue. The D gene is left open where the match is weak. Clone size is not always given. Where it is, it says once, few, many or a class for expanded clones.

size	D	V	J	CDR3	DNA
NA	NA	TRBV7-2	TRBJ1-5	CASGPRGFSNQPQHF	TGTGCCAGCGGTCCGAGGGGGTTTAGCAATCAGCCCCAGCATTTT
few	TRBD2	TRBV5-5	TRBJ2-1	CASSGPWRGDNEQFF	TGTGCCAGCAGCGGCCCCTGGCGGGGGGACAATGAGCAGTTCTTC
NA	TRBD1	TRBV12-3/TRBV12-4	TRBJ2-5	CASSGDGQAGETQYF	TGTGCCAGCAGTGGGGACGGACAGGCCGGAGAGACCCAGTACTTC
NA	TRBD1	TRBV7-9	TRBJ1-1	CAGGQGGNTEAFF	TGTGCCGGGGGACAGGGTGGGAACACTGAAGCTTTCTTT
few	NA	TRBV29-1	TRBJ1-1	CSVELVLGTTEAFF	TGCAGCGTTGAACTTGTTTTGGGGACGACTGAAGCTTTCTTT
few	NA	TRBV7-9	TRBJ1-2	CASSLPDSRASGYTF	TGTGCCAGCAGCCTCCCCGACAGTAGAGCTAGTGGCTACACCTTC
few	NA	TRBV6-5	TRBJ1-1	CASSYAGGVMKAEAFF	TGTGCCAGCAGTTACGCGGGGGGCGTTATGAAAGCTGAAGCTTTCTTT
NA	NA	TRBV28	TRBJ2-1	CASSLRGRLAYNEQFF	TGTGCCAGCAGTTTACGGGGGCGCCTTGCCTACAATGAGCAGTTCTTC
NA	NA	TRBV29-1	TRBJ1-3	CSAADQNTIYF	TGCAGCGCTGCAGACCAAAACACCATATATTTT
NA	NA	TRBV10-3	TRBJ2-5	CAISENSETQYF	TGTGCCATCAGTGAGAATTCGGAGACCCAGTACTTC
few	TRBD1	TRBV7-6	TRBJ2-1	CASSLGLAKTGGYNEQFF	TGTGCCAGCAGCTTAGGTCTGGCGAAGACAGGGGGGTACAATGAGCAGTTCTTC
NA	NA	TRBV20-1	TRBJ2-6	CSAEAAGTGANVLTF	TGCAGTGCCGAGGCGGCAGGGACTGGGGCCAACGTCCTGACTTTC
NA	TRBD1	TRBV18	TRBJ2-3	CASSGLQGTDTQYF	TGTGCCAGCTCAGGGCTACAGGGGACAGATACGCAGTATTTT
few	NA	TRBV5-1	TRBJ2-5	CASSLEDALGETQYF	TGCGCCAGCAGCTTGGAGGACGCCCTGGGGGAGACCCAGTACTTC
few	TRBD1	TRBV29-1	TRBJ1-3	CSVAETGLENTIYF	TGCAGCGTTGCCGAGACAGGGCTGGAAAACACCATATATTTT
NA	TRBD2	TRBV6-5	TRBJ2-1	CASSYGGGAGEQFF	TGTGCCAGCAGTTATGGCGGGGGGGCTGGTGAGCAGTTCTTC
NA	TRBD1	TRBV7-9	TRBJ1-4	CASSPGPGQRNEKLFF	TGTGCCAGCAGCCCAGGCCCGGGACAGCGTAATGAAAAACTGTTTTTT